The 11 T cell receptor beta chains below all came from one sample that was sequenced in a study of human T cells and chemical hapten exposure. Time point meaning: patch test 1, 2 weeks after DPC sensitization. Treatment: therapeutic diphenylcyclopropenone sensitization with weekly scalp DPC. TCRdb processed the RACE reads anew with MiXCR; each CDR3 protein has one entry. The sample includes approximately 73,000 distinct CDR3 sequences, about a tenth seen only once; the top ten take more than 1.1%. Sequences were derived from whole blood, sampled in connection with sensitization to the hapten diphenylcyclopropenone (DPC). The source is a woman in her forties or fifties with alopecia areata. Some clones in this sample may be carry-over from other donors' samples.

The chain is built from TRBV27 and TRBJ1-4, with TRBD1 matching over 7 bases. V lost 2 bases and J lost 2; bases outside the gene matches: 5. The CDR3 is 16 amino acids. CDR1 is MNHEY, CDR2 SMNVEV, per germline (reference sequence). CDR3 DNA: TGTGCCAGCAGTTTAGCACCGACAGGGACTAATGAAAAACTGTTTTTT. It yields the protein CASSLAPTGTNEKLFF.

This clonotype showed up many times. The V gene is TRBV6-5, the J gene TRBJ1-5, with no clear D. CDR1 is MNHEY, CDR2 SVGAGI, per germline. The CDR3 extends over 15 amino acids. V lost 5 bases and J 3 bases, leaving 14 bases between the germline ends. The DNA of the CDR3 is TGTGCCAGCAGTCCTGACACCCTTCCCAATCAGCCCCAGCATTTT. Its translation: CASSPDTLPNQPQHF.

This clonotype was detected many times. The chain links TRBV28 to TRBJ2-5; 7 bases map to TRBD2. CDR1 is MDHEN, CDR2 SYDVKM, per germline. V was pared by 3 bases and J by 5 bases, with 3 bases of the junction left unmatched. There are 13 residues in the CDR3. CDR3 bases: TGTGCCAGCAGTTTGACTAGCATGGAGACCCAGTACTTC. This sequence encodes CASSLTSMETQYF.

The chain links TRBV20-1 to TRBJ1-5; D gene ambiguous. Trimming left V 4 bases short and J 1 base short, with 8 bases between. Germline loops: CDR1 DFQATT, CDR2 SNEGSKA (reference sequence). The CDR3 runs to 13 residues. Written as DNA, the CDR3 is TGCAGTGCTACTTCAGACAGCAATCAGCCCCAGCATTTT. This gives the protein CSATSDSNQPQHF.

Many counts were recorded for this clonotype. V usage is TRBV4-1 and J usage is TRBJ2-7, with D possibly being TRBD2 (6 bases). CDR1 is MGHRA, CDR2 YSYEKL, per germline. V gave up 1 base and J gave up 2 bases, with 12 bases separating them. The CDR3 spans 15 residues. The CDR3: CASSQVAGQTYEQYF. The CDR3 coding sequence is TGCGCCAGCAGCCAAGTGGCGGGGCAAACCTACGAGCAGTACTTC.

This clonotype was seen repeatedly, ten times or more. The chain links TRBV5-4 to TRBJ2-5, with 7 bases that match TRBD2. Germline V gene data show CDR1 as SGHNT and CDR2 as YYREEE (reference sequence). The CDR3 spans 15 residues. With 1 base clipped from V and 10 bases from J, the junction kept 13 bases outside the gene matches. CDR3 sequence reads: CASSLRGGRMRDQYF. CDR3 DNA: TGTGCCAGCAGCTTGCGGGGCGGGAGAATGAGGGACCAGTACTTC.

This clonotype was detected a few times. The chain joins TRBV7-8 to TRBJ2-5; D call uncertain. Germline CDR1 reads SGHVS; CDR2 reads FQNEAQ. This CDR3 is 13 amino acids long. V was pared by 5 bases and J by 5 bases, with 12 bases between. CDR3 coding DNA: TGTGCCAGCAGCACTTATTCGAAGGAGACCCAGTACTTC. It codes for CASSTYSKETQYF. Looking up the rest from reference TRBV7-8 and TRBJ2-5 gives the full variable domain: GAGVSQSPRYKVAKRGQDVALRCDPISGHVSLFWYQQALGQGPEFLTYFQNEAQLDKSGLPSDRFFAERPEGSVSTLKIQRTQQEDSAVYLCASSTYSKETQYFGPGTRLLVL.

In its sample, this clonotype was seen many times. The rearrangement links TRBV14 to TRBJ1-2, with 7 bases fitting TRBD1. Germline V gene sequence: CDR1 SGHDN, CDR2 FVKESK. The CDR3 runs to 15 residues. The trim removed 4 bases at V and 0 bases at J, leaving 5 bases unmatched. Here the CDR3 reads CASSPRQGANYGYTF. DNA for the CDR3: TGTGCCAGCAGCCCCAGACAGGGAGCTAACTATGGCTACACCTTC.

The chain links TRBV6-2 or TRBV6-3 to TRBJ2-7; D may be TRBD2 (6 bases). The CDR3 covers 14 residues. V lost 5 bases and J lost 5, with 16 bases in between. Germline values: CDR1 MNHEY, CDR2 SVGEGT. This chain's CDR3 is CASSTRRDGHEQYF. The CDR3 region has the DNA TGTGCCAGCAGTACCAGGAGGGATGGGCACGAGCAGTACTTC.

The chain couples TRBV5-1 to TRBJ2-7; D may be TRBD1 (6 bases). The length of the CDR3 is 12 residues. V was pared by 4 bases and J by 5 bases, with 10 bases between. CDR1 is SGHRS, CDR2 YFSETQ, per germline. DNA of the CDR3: TGCGCCAGCAGCCAGCAGGGGCACGAGCAGTACTTC. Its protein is CASSQQGHEQYF.

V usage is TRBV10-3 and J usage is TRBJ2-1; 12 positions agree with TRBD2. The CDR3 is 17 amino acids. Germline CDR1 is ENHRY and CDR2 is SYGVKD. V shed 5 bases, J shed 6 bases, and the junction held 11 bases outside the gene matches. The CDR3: CAISSLLTSGSSNEQFF. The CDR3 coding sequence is TGTGCCATCAGTTCCCTTCTGACTAGCGGGAGTAGCAATGAGCAGTTCTTC.